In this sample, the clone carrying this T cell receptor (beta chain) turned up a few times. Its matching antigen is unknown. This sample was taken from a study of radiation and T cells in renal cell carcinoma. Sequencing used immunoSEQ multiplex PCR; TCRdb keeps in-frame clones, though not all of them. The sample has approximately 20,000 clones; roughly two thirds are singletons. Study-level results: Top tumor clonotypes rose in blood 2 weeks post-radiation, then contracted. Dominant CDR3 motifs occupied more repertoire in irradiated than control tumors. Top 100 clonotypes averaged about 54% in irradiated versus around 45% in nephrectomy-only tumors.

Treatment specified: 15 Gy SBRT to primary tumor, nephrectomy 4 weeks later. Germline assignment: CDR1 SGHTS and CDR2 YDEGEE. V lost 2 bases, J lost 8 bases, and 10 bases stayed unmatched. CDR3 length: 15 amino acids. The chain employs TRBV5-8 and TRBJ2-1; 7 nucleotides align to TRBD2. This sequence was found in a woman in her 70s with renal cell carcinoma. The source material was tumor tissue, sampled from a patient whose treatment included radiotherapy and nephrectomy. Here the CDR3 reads CASSFMGGESDEQFF. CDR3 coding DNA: TGTGCCAGCAGCTTTATGGGGGGGGAAAGCGATGAGCAGTTCTTC.